A selection of T cell receptor beta chains follows, all from one sample in a study of T cell repertoires in cytomegalovirus infection. TCRdb redid the calling of the reads with MiXCR, one entry per CDR3 protein. The top ten hold around 20% of the sample, which has approximately 260,000 distinct CDR3 sequences, approximately 22% seen once. No antigen has been assigned to these receptors. Sequenced here: cultured PBMCs, sampled from culture after CMV antigen stimulation. The receptors derive from a human donor in good health (CMV status not recorded). Some clones in this sample may be carry-over from other donors' samples. CDR3s include the opening cysteine and the closing phenylalanine or tryptophan. D genes are given only for firm matches. Clone size is stated in some rows and not others, as once, few, many or a class when expanded.

clone size: -
D gene: -
J gene: TRBJ2-7
V gene: TRBV20-1
CDR3 protein: CSARGRQGSSYEQYF
CDR3 DNA: TGCAGTGCTAGAGGGAGGCAGGGGAGCTCCTACGAGCAGTACTTC

clone size: few
D gene: -
J gene: TRBJ2-5
V gene: TRBV6-6
CDR3 protein: CASSYSTRGQETQYF
CDR3 DNA: TGTGCCAGCAGTTACTCGACTAGAGGCCAAGAGACCCAGTACTTC

clone size: few
D gene: -
J gene: TRBJ2-7
V gene: TRBV5-1
CDR3 protein: CASSPTGFVNRLAEQYF
CDR3 DNA: TGCGCCAGCAGCCCAACAGGTTTCGTAAATCGGCTTGCCGAGCAGTACTTC

clone size: -
D gene: TRBD2
J gene: TRBJ2-5
V gene: TRBV13
CDR3 protein: CASSWTRNGQETQYF
CDR3 DNA: TGTGCCAGCAGCTGGACTAGGAATGGGCAAGAGACCCAGTACTTC

clone size: -
D gene: -
J gene: TRBJ1-3
V gene: TRBV27
CDR3 protein: CASSPTTGLSGNTIYF
CDR3 DNA: TGTGCCAGCAGTCCGACCACGGGCCTCTCTGGAAACACCATATATTTT

clone size: -
D gene: -
J gene: TRBJ2-7
V gene: TRBV28
CDR3 protein: CASSFIGGQGDEQYF
CDR3 DNA: TGTGCCAGCAGTTTTATTGGGGGGCAAGGCGACGAGCAGTACTTC

clone size: -
D gene: TRBD2
J gene: TRBJ2-3
V gene: TRBV10-3
CDR3 protein: CAISGWTSNYTQYF
CDR3 DNA: TGTGCCATCAGTGGGTGGACTAGCAACTATACGCAGTATTTT

clone size: -
D gene: -
J gene: TRBJ1-3
V gene: TRBV28
CDR3 protein: CASSDYGYTIYF
CDR3 DNA: TGTGCCAGCAGTGACTATGGATACACCATATATTTT

clone size: -
D gene: -
J gene: TRBJ2-1
V gene: TRBV25-1
CDR3 protein: CASSRVYNEQFF
CDR3 DNA: TGTGCCAGCAGCAGGGTTTACAATGAGCAGTTCTTC

clone size: few
D gene: TRBD2
J gene: TRBJ2-1
V gene: TRBV6-2/TRBV6-3
CDR3 protein: CASSNVAGAGNEQFF
CDR3 DNA: TGTGCCAGCAGTAACGTAGCGGGAGCCGGGAATGAGCAGTTCTTC

clone size: few
D gene: -
J gene: TRBJ1-1
V gene: TRBV7-2
CDR3 protein: CASSRQAWDTEAFF
CDR3 DNA: TGTGCCAGCAGTCGACAGGCTTGGGACACTGAAGCTTTCTTT

clone size: many
D gene: -
J gene: TRBJ2-2
V gene: TRBV7-8
CDR3 protein: CASSLVTSTGELFF
CDR3 DNA: TGTGCCAGCAGCTTAGTTACTAGCACCGGGGAGCTGTTTTTT

clone size: few
D gene: -
J gene: TRBJ1-6
V gene: TRBV7-3
CDR3 protein: CASSSHGANSPLHF
CDR3 DNA: TGTGCCAGCAGCTCCCACGGGGCTAATTCACCCCTCCACTTT

clone size: -
D gene: -
J gene: TRBJ2-1
V gene: TRBV6-2/TRBV6-3
CDR3 protein: CASSTTGGYNEQFF
CDR3 DNA: TGTGCCAGCAGTACGACTGGGGGGTACAATGAGCAGTTCTTC

clone size: -
D gene: -
J gene: TRBJ2-7
V gene: TRBV5-1
CDR3 protein: CASSLPGAPYEQYF
CDR3 DNA: TGCGCCAGCAGCTTGCCAGGGGCCCCTTACGAGCAGTACTTC

clone size: -
D gene: -
J gene: TRBJ1-2
V gene: TRBV19
CDR3 protein: CASSLSGVVPSYGYTF
CDR3 DNA: TGTGCCAGTAGTCTCTCGGGGGTCGTCCCGAGCTATGGCTACACCTTC

clone size: -
D gene: -
J gene: TRBJ1-4
V gene: TRBV27
CDR3 protein: CASSSLDSDEKLFF
CDR3 DNA: TGTGCCAGCAGCTCACTGGACAGTGATGAAAAACTGTTTTTT

clone size: -
D gene: TRBD1
J gene: TRBJ2-3
V gene: TRBV20-1
CDR3 protein: CSARDDRAADTQYF
CDR3 DNA: TGCAGTGCTAGAGATGACAGGGCTGCAGATACGCAGTATTTT

clone size: -
D gene: -
J gene: TRBJ2-3
V gene: TRBV7-4
CDR3 protein: CASSPTMGTDTQYF
CDR3 DNA: TGTGCCAGCAGCCCAACGATGGGCACAGATACGCAGTATTTT

clone size: -
D gene: TRBD2
J gene: TRBJ2-1
V gene: TRBV5-6
CDR3 protein: CASSSAGRSYNEQFF
CDR3 DNA: TGTGCCAGCAGCTCAGCGGGAAGGTCCTACAATGAGCAGTTCTTC

clone size: few
D gene: -
J gene: TRBJ1-5
V gene: TRBV29-1
CDR3 protein: CSARGQGNQPQHF
CDR3 DNA: TGCAGCGCCAGAGGGCAGGGAAATCAGCCCCAGCATTTT

clone size: many
D gene: -
J gene: TRBJ1-2
V gene: TRBV20-1
CDR3 protein: CSASQGSGGYTF
CDR3 DNA: TGCAGTGCTAGTCAGGGGTCTGGTGGCTACACCTTC

clone size: -
D gene: TRBD2
J gene: TRBJ2-1
V gene: TRBV5-6
CDR3 protein: CASSLALAGSEQFF
CDR3 DNA: TGTGCCAGCAGCTTGGCGCTAGCGGGGTCTGAGCAGTTCTTC

clone size: -
D gene: TRBD2
J gene: TRBJ2-1
V gene: TRBV27
CDR3 protein: CASSFPGGDNEQFF
CDR3 DNA: TGTGCCAGCAGTTTCCCGGGGGGAGACAATGAGCAGTTCTTC

clone size: -
D gene: TRBD1
J gene: TRBJ2-3
V gene: TRBV11-2
CDR3 protein: CASSSHRQGSTDTQYF
CDR3 DNA: TGTGCCAGCAGCTCCCACCGACAGGGCTCCACAGATACGCAGTATTTT

clone size: -
D gene: TRBD1
J gene: TRBJ1-5
V gene: TRBV7-2
CDR3 protein: CASSSPSRDRGGQPQHF
CDR3 DNA: TGTGCCAGCAGCTCCCCTAGTCGGGACAGGGGGGGTCAGCCCCAGCATTTT

clone size: few
D gene: TRBD1
J gene: TRBJ2-7
V gene: TRBV7-9
CDR3 protein: CASSPPGQGYEQYF
CDR3 DNA: TGTGCCAGCAGCCCACCGGGACAGGGGTACGAGCAGTACTTC

clone size: -
D gene: -
J gene: TRBJ2-3
V gene: TRBV9
CDR3 protein: CASSASLRGRDTQYF
CDR3 DNA: TGTGCCAGCAGCGCCAGCCTCAGGGGCCGGGATACGCAGTATTTT

clone size: -
D gene: -
J gene: TRBJ2-1
V gene: TRBV11-2
CDR3 protein: CASSYRDSWGNEQFF
CDR3 DNA: TGTGCCAGCAGCTACCGGGACTCATGGGGCAATGAGCAGTTCTTC

clone size: many
D gene: -
J gene: TRBJ2-1
V gene: TRBV4-1
CDR3 protein: CASSQRLEWEQFF
CDR3 DNA: TGCGCCAGCAGCCAACGACTAGAATGGGAGCAGTTCTTC

clone size: few
D gene: -
J gene: TRBJ2-6
V gene: TRBV3-1
CDR3 protein: CASSQVPEANVLTF
CDR3 DNA: TGTGCCAGCAGCCAAGTCCCTGAGGCCAACGTCCTGACTTTC